Included here is one TCR beta chain sequence, with context. The data are from a study of OX40 agonist ivuxolimab in advanced cancers. For the study at large: Males comprised around 80% of the group, whose mean age was roughly 64 years (range roughly 20 to 90).

Some clones are missing from TCRdb's copy, which holds only in-frame ones; the method was immunoSEQ multiplex PCR. The sample includes roughly 83,000 clones, about 90% of them seen just once. V was trimmed by 0 bases and J by 6 bases, leaving 10 bases between them. Germline V lookup: CDR1 SGDLS, CDR2 YYNGEE. This CDR3 has 14 residues. This sequence was found in an adult with an advanced solid tumor such as melanoma, head and neck, liver or kidney cancer. The chain uses TRBV9 and TRBJ2-1; D is perhaps TRBD2 (7 bases). This specimen was CD4+ or CD8+ T cells sorted from blood, taken in a trial of the OX40 agonist ivuxolimab. CDR3 bases: TGTGCCAGCAGCGTAGGCGGGGGCACCAATGAGCAGTTCTTC. Its protein product is CASSVGGGTNEQFF.